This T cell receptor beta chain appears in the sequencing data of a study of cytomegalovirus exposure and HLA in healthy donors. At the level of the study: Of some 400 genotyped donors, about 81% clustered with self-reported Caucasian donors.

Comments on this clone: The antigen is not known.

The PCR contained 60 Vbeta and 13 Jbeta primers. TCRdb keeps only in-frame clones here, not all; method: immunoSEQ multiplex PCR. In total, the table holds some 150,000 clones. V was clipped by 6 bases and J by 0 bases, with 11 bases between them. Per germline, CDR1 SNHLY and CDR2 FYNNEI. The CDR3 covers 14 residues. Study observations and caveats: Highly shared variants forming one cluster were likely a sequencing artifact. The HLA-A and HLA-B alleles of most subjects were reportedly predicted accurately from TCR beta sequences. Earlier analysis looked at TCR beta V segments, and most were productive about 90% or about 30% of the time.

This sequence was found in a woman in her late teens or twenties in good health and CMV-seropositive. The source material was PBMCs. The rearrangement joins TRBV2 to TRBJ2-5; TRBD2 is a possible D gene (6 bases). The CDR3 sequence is CASRLRTNQETQYF. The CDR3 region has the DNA TGTGCCAGCAGGTTAAGGACTAACCAAGAGACCCAGTACTTC.